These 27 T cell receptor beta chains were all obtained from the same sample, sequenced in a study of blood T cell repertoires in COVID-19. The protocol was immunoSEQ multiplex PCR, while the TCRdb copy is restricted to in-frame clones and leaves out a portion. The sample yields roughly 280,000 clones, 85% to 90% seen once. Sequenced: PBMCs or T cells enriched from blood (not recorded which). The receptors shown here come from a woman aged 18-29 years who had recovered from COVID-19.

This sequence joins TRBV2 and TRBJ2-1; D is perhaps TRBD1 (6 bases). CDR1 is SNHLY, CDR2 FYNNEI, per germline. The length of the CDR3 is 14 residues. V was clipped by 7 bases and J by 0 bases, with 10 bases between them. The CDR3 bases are TGTGCCAGCAATTCAGGGGACTCCTACAATGAGCAGTTCTTC. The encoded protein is CASNSGDSYNEQFF.

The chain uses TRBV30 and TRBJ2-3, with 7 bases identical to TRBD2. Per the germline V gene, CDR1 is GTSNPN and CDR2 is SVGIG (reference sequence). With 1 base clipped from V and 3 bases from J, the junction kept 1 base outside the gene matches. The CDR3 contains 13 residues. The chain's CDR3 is CAWSGGGTDTQYF. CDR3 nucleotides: TGTGCCTGGAGTGGCGGGGGTACAGATACGCAGTATTTT.

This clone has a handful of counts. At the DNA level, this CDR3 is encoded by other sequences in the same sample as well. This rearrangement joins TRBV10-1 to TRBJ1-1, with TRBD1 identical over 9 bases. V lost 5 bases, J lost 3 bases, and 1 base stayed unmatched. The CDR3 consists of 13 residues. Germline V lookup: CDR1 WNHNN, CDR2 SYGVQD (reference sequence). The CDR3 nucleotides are TGCGCCAGCAGTAGGGACAGGGACACTGAAGCTTTCTTT. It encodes CASSRDRDTEAFF.

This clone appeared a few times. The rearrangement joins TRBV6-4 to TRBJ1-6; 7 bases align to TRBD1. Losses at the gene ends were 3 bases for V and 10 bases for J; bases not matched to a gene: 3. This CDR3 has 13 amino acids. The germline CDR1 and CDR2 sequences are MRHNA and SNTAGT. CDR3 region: CASSEGTASPLHF. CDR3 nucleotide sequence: TGTGCCAGCAGTGAGGGGACAGCATCACCCCTCCACTTT.

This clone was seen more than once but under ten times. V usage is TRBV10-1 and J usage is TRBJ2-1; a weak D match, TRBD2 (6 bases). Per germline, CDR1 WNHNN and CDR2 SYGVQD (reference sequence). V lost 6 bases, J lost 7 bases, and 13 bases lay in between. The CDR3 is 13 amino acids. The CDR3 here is CASRTSPGNEQFF. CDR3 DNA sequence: TGCGCCAGCAGAACTAGCCCGGGTAATGAGCAGTTCTTC.

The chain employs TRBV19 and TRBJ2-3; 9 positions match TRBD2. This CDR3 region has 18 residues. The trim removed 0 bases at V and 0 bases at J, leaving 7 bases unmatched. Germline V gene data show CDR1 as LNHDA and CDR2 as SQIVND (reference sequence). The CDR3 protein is CASSIDLAGHFSTDTQYF. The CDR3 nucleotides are TGTGCCAGTAGTATAGATCTAGCGGGGCACTTTAGCACAGATACGCAGTATTTT.

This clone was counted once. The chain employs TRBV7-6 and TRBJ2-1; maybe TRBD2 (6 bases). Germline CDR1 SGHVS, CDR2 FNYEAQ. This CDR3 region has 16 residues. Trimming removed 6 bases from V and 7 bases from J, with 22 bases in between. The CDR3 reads CASSLPAGGVGNEQFF. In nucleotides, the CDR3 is TGTGCCAGCAGTTTACCTGCCGGGGGAGTAGGGAATGAGCAGTTCTTC.

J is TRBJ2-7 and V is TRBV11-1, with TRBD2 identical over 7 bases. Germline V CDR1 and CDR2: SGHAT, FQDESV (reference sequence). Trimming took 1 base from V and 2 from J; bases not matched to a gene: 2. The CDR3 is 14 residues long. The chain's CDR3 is CASSLERGAYEQYF. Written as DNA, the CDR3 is TGTGCCAGCAGCTTAGAACGGGGGGCCTACGAGCAGTACTTC.

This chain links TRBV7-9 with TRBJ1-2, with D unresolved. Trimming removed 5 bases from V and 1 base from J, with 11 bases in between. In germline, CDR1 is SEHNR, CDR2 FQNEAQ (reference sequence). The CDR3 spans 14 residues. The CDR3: CASSRRRVNYGYTF. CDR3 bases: TGTGCCAGCAGCCGACGACGGGTTAACTATGGCTACACCTTC.

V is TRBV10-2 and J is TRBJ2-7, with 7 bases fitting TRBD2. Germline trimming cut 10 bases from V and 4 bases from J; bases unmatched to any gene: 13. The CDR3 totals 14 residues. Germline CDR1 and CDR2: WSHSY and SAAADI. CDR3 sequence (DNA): TGCGCCACCTCCACTAGCGTGGACCGTTACGAGCAGTACTTC. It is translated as CATSTSVDRYEQYF.

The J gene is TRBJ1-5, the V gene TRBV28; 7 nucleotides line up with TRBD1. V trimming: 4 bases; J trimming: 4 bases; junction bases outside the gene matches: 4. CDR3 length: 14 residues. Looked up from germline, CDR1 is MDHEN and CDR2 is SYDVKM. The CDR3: CASSWTGNNQPQHF. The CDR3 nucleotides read TGTGCCAGCAGTTGGACAGGAAATAATCAGCCCCAGCATTTT. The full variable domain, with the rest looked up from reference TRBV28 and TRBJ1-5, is DVKVTQSSRYLVKRTGEKVFLECVQDMDHENMFWYRQDPGLGLRLIYFSYDVKMKEKGDIPEGYSVSREKKERFSLILESASTNQTSMYLCASSWTGNNQPQHFGDGTRLSIL.

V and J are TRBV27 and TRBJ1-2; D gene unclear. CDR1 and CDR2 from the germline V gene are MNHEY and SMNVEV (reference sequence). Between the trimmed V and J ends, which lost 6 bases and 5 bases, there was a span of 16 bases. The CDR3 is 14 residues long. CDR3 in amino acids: CASRNPGVGYGYTF. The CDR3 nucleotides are TGTGCCAGCAGAAACCCCGGGGTGGGGTATGGCTACACCTTC.

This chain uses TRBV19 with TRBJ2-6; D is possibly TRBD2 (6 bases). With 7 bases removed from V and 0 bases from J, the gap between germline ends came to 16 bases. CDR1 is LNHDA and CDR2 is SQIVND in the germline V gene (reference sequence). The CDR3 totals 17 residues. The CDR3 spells CASKDAGSYSGANVLTF. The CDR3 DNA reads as TGTGCCAGTAAGGACGCGGGGTCTTACTCTGGGGCCAACGTCCTGACTTTC.

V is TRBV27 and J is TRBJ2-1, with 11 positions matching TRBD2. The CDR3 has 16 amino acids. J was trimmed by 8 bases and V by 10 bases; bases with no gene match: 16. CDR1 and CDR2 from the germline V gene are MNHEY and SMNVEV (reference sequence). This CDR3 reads CATRGSSGGAVYEQFF. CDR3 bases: TGTGCCACAAGAGGAAGTAGCGGGGGGGCCGTCTATGAGCAGTTCTTC.

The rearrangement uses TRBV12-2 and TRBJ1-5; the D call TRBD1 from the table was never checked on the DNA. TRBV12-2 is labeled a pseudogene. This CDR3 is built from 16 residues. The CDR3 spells CASRLAAQGANQPQHF. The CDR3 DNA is TGTGCAAGTCGCTTAGCCGCACAGGGAGCTAATCAGCCCCAGCATTTT.

The CDR3 bases are TGTGCCAGCAGCCTGGACAGGGGGCGGGAAAAACTGTTTTTT. Translation: CASSLDRGREKLFF. The chain is built from TRBV7-9 and TRBJ1-4, with TRBD1 matching 11 bases. This CDR3 has 14 amino acids. Trimming cost V 5 bases and J 8 bases; bases outside gene matches: 4. Germline CDR1 is SEHNR and CDR2 is FQNEAQ (reference sequence).

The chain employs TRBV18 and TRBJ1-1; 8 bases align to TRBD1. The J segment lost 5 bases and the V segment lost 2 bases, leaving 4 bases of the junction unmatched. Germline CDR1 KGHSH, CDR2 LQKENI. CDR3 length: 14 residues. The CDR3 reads CASSPGQGGTEAFF. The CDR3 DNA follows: TGTGCCAGCTCACCAGGACAGGGAGGGACTGAAGCTTTCTTT.

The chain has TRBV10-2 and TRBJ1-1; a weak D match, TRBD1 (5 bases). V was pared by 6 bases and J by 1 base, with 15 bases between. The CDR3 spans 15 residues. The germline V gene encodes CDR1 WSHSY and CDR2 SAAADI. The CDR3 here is CASRTVSIGNTEAFF. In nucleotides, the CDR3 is TGCGCCAGCAGGACAGTATCTATCGGGAACACTGAAGCTTTCTTT.

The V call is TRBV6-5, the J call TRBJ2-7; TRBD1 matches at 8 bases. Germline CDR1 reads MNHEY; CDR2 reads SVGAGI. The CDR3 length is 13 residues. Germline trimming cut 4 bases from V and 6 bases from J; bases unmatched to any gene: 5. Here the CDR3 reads CASSFGTGGEQYF. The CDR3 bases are TGTGCCAGCAGTTTCGGGACAGGTGGCGAGCAGTACTTC.

CDR3 sequence reads: CASSEQGMDGYTF. In nucleotides, the CDR3 is TGTGCCAGCAGTGAACAGGGTATGGATGGCTACACCTTC. The gene calls are TRBV6-1 and TRBJ1-2; TRBD1 might be the D (5 bases). The CDR3 covers 13 residues. Germline CDR1 reads MNHNS; CDR2 reads SASEGT. With 2 bases removed from V and 6 bases from J, the gap between germline ends came to 10 bases.

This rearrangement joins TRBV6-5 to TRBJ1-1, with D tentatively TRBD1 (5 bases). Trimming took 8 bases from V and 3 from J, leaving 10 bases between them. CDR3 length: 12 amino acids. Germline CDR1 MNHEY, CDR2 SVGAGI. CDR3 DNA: TGTGCCAGCTCACTCAGGGACACTGAAGCTTTCTTT. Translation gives CASSLRDTEAFF.

The CDR3 DNA reads TGTGCCAGCAGCCCCAGTTGGGCCAGCGGGGGCAATGAGCAGTTCTTC. This gives the protein CASSPSWASGGNEQFF. The V call is TRBV11-3, the J call TRBJ2-1; 8 bases agree with TRBD2. The trim removed 5 bases at V and 6 bases at J, leaving 12 bases unmatched. The germline V gene encodes CDR1 SGHNT and CDR2 YENEEA. This CDR3 has 16 residues.

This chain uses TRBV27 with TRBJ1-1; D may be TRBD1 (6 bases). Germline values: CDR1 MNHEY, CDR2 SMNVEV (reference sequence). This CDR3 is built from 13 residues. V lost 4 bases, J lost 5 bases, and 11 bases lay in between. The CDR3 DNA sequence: TGTGCCAGCAGTTATGTAAGGGGGACTGAAGCTTTCTTT. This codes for CASSYVRGTEAFF.

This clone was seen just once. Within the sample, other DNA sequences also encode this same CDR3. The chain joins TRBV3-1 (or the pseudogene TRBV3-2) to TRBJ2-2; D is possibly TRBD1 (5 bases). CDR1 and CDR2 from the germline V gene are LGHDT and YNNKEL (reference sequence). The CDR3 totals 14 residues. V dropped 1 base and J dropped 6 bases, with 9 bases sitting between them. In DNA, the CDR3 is TGTGCCAGCAGCCAAGTAGCAGGGTCCGGGGAGCTGTTTTTT. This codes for CASSQVAGSGELFF.

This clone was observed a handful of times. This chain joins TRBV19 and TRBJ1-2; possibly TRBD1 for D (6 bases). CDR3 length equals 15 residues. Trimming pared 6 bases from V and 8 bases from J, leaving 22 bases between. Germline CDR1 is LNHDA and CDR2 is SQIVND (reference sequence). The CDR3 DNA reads TGTGCCAGTAGCCGGAAGGGGGTCCTTGGCGTCGGCTACACCTTC. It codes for CASSRKGVLGVGYTF.

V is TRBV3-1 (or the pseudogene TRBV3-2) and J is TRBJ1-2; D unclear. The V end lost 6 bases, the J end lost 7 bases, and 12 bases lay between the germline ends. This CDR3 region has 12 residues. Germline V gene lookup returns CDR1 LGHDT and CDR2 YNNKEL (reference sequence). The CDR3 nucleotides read TGTGCCAGCAGGGACGAGGGTTTTGGCTACACCTTC. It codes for CASRDEGFGYTF.

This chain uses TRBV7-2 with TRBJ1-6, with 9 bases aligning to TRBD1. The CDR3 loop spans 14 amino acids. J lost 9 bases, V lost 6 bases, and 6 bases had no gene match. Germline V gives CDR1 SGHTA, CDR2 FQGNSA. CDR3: CASRVQGAPSPLHF. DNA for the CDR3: TGTGCCAGCAGAGTACAGGGGGCGCCTTCACCCCTCCACTTT.